These T cell receptor beta chains were read from a single sample in a study of blood T cell repertoires in COVID-19. The repertoire was sequenced with immunoSEQ multiplex PCR; TCRdb's copy has only in-frame clones and lacks some. The table records about 140,000 clones, roughly 85% of them present only once. Sequenced input: peripheral blood. The receptors were sampled from a man aged 45-60 years with acute or convalescent COVID-19. Each CDR3 is given with its conserved first and last residue. Fields, in order: V gene, J gene, clone size, D gene, CDR3 protein, CDR3 DNA. D genes are given only for firm matches. Size tells how often a clone was seen (once, few, many) or the class of an expanded clone, and some rows leave it out.

>TRBV24-1|TRBJ1-2|NA|NA
CASPPSRSFHYGYTF
TGTGCCTCCCCTCCGAGCCGCTCTTTCCACTATGGCTACACCTTC
>TRBV24-1|TRBJ2-2|NA|NA
CATSGRGETGELFF
TGTGCCACCAGTGGCAGGGGTGAAACCGGGGAGCTGTTTTTT
>TRBV4-1|TRBJ1-4|NA|TRBD1
CASRSGQATNEKLFF
TGCGCCAGCCGCTCGGGACAGGCAACTAATGAAAAACTGTTTTTT
>TRBV9|TRBJ2-5|few|TRBD2
CASSVEASGTSGHQETQYF
TGTGCCAGCAGCGTAGAGGCGAGTGGGACTAGCGGCCACCAAGAGACCCAGTACTTC
>TRBV28|TRBJ1-1|NA|NA
CASSRGASNTEAFF
TGTGCCAGCAGCCGGGGGGCATCGAACACTGAAGCTTTCTTT
>TRBV28|TRBJ1-2|NA|NA
CASSLYSLGYTF
TGTGCCAGCAGTTTATACTCTTTGGGCTACACCTTC
>TRBV6-1|TRBJ1-2|once|TRBD1
CASSEEGTGAIGYTF
TGTGCCAGCAGTGAAGAGGGCACAGGGGCTATTGGCTACACCTTC
>TRBV5-6|TRBJ2-1|NA|TRBD2
CASSFDVSGGNEQFF
TGTGCCAGCAGCTTCGATGTATCGGGGGGCAATGAGCAGTTCTTC
>TRBV12-3/TRBV12-4|TRBJ1-2|few|NA
CASSWGSYGYTF
TGTGCCAGCAGTTGGGGCAGCTATGGCTACACCTTC
>TRBV5-1|TRBJ1-6|NA|NA
CASSLEGGLVNSPLHF
TGCGCCAGCAGCCTGGAAGGAGGGCTTGTTAATTCACCCCTCCACTTT
>TRBV18|TRBJ2-5|NA|TRBD1
CASSPTGDQETQYF
TGTGCCAGCTCACCGACAGGGGATCAAGAGACCCAGTACTTC
>TRBV19|TRBJ1-5|NA|TRBD1
CASSVRGRNQPQHF
TGTGCCAGTAGTGTCAGGGGGAGGAATCAGCCCCAGCATTTT
>TRBV24-1|TRBJ1-5|NA|NA
CATSYGGVGQPQHF
TGTGCCACCTCTTACGGAGGAGTTGGTCAGCCCCAGCATTTT
>TRBV30|TRBJ1-3|NA|NA
CAWSLQGNAGNTIYF
TGTGCCTGGAGTCTTCAGGGGAACGCTGGAAACACCATATATTTT
>TRBV18|TRBJ2-7|NA|TRBD1
CASSPRTGGSGEQYF
TGTGCCAGCTCACCGAGGACAGGGGGCTCTGGGGAGCAGTACTTC
>TRBV14|TRBJ2-3|NA|TRBD2
CASSQLAGKDTQYF
TGTGCCAGCAGCCAACTAGCGGGAAAAGATACGCAGTATTTT
>TRBV19|TRBJ1-5|NA|NA
CASSPQGQGNQPQHF
TGTGCCAGTAGTCCACAGGGTCAGGGCAATCAGCCCCAGCATTTT